This T cell receptor (beta chain) originates from a study of T cells in Graves' hyperthyroidism and ophthalmopathy. Germline trimming cut 5 bases from V and 0 bases from J; bases unmatched to any gene: 8. The CDR3 has 16 amino acids. From germline, CDR1 is SQVTM and CDR2 ANQGSEA. RNA transcripts were the template for amplifying TCR beta CDR3 regions. TCR CDR3 regions were first amplified by RT-PCR with HTBI primers. TCRdb itself ran the multiplex PCR reads through MiXCR, one entry per CDR3 protein. The table lists approximately 530,000 distinct CDR3 sequences, about 20% of them singletons. Whole-study results and caveats: Ophthalmopathy, which appeared later, was predicted by the model a median around 6.5 months before onset. Researchers found most expanded thyroid clonotypes above 0.001 in blood as well.

Clinical symptoms, serum thyroxine, TRAb, thyroid ultrasound and orbital computed tomography informed diagnoses. In this sample, this clonotype turned up a few times. Antigen: not known. Source material: blood. V gene TRBV29-1 combines with J gene TRBJ2-7, with 12 bases lining up with TRBD2. This clonotype was obtained from a man between 40 and 49 years old with Graves' ophthalmopathy. CDR3 coding DNA: TGCAGCGTTCGAGACTGGACTAGCGGGGTCTCCTACGAGCAGTACTTC. Protein: CSVRDWTSGVSYEQYF.